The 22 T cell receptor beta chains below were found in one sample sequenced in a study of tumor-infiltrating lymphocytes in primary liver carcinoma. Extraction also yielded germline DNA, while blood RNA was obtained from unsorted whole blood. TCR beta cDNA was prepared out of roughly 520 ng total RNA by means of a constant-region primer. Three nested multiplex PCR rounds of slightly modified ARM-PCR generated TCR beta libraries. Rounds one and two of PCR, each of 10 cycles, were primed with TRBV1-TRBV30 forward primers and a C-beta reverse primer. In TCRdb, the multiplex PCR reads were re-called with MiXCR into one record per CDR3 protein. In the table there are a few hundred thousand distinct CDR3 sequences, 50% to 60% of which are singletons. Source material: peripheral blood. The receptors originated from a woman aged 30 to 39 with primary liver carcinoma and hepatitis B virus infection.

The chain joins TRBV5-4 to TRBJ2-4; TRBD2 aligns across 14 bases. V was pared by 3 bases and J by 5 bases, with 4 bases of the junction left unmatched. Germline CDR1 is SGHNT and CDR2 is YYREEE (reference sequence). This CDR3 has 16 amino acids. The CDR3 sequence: CASSSGLAGVQNIQYF. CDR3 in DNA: TGTGCCAGCAGCTCGGGACTAGCGGGAGTACAAAACATTCAGTACTTC. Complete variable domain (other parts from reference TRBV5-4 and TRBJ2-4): ETGVTQSPTHLIKTRGQQVTLRCSSQSGHNTVSWYQQALGQGPQFIFQYYREEENGRGNFPPRFSGLQFPNYSSELNVNALELDDSALYLCASSSGLAGVQNIQYFGAGTRLSVL.

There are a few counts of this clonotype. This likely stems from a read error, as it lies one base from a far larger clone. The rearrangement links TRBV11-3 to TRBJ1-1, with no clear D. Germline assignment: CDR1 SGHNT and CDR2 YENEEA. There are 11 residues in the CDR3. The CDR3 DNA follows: TGTGCCAGCAGCCAAAACACTGAAGCTTCCTTT. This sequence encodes CASSQNTEASF.

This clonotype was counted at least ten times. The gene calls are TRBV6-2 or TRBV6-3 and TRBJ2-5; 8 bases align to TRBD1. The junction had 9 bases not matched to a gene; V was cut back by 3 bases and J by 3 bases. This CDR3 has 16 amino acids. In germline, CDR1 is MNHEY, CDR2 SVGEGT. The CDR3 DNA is TGTGCCAGCAGTTATTCCGGACAGGGCATGGAAGAGACCCAGTACTTC. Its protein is CASSYSGQGMEETQYF.

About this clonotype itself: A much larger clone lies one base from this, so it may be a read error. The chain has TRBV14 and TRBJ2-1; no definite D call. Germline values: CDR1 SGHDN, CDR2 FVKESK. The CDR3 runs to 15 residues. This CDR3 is CANSPFLNPYNEQFF. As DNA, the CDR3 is TGTGCCAACAGCCCCTTCTTAAACCCCTACAATGAGCAGTTCTTC.

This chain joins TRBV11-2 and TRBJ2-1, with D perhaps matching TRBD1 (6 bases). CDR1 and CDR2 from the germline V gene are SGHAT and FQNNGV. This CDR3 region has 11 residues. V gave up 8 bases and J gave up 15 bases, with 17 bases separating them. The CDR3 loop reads CASGLRGMSFF. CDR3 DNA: TGTGCCAGCGGCCTTAGGGGGATGTCGTTCTTC.

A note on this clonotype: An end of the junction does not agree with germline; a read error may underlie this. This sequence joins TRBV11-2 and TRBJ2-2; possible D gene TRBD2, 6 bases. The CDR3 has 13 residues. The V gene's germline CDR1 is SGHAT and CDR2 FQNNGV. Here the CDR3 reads CASSPRLDRELFF. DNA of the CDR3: TGTGCTAGCAGCCCTAGACTAGACAGGGAGCTGTTTTTT.

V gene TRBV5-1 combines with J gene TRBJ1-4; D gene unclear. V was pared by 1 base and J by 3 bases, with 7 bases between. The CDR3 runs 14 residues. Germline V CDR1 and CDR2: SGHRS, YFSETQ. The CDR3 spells CASSLRGSNEKLFF. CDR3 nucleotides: TGCGCCAGCAGCTTGCGCGGTTCTAATGAAAAACTGTTTTTT.

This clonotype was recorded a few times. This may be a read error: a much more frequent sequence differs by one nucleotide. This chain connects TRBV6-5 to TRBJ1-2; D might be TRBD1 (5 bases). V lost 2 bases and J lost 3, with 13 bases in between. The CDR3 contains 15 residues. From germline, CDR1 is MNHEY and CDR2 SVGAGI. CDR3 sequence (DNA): TGTGCCAGCAGTTACACCGTGGGGGGTGACTATGGCTACACCTTC. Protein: CASSYTVGGDYGYTF.

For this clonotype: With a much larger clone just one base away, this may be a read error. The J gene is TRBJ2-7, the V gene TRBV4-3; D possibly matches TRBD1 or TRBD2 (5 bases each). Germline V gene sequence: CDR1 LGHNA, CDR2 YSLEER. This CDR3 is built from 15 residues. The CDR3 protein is CASSRGFEQAYGQYF. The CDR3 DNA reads TGCGCCAGCAGCCGGGGGTTCGAGCAGGCCTACGGGCAGTACTTC.

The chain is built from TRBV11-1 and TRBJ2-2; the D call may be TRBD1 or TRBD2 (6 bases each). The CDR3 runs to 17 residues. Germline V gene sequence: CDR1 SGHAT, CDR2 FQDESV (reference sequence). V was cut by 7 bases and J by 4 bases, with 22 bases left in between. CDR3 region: CASILHGPEGGTGELFF. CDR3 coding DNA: TGTGCCAGCATCCTCCACGGTCCCGAGGGGGGCACCGGGGAGCTGTTTTTT.

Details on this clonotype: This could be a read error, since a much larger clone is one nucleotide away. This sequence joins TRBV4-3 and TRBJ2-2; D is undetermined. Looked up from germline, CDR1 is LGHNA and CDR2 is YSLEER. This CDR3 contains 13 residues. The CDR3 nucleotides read TGCGTCAGCAGCGCCAACTACCCCGGGGAGCTGTTTTTT. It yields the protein CVSSANYPGELFF.

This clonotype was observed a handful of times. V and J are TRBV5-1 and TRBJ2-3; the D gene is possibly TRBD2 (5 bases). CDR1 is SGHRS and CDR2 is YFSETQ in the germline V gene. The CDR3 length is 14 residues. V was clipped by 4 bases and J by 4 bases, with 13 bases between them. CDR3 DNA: TGCGCCAGCAGCCCCGCGGAGGTCTCAGATACGCAGTATTTT. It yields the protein CASSPAEVSDTQYF.

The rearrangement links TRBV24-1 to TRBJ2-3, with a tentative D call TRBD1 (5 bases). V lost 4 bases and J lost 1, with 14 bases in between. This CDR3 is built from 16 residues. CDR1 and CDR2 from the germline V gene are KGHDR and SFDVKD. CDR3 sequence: CATSDPGQDGTDTQYF. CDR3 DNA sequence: TGTGCCACCAGTGACCCCGGACAAGACGGCACAGATACGCAGTATTTT.

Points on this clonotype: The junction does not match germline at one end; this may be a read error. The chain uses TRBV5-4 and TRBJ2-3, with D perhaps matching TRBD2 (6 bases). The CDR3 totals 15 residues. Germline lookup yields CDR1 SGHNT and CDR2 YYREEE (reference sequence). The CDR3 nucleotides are TGTGACAGCAGCTTACCCGGGACTCAAGCAGATACGCAGTATTTT. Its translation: CDSSLPGTQADTQYF.

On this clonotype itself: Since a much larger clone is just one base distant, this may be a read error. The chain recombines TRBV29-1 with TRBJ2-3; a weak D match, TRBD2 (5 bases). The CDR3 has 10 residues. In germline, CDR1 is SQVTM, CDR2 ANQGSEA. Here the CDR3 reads CIVEEGRQYF. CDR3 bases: TGCATCGTTGAAGAGGGCCGGCAGTATTTT.

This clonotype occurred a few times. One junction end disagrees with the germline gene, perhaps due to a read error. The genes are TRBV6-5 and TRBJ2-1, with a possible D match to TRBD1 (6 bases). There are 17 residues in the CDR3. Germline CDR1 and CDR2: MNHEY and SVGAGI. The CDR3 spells CASSYGGPSYSHNEQFF. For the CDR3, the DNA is TGTGCCAGCAGTTATGGGGGCCCTAGTTACTCCCACAATGAGCAGTTCTTC.

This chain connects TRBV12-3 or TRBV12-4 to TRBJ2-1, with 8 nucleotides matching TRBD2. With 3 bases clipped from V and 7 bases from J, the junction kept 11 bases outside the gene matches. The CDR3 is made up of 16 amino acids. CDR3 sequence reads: CASSFRASGLWNEQFF. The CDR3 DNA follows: TGTGCCAGCAGTTTCCGGGCTAGCGGGTTGTGGAATGAGCAGTTCTTC.

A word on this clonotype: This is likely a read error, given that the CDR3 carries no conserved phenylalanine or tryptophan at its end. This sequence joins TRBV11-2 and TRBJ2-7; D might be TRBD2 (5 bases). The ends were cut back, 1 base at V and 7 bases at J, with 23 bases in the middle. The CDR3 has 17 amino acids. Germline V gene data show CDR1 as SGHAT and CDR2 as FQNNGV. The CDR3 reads CASSLGRETGGLGEQYL. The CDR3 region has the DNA TGTGCCAGCAGCTTAGGTAGGGAAACTGGAGGCCTGGGAGAGCAGTACTTA.

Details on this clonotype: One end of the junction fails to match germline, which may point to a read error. CDR3 nucleotide sequence: TGTGTCAGCACCAGGGACAACACAGATACGCAGTATTTT. This gives the protein CVSTRDNTDTQYF. J is TRBJ2-3 and V is TRBV2, with TRBD1 as a possible D gene (6 bases). There are 13 residues in the CDR3. Germline V CDR1 and CDR2: SNHLY, FYNNEI.

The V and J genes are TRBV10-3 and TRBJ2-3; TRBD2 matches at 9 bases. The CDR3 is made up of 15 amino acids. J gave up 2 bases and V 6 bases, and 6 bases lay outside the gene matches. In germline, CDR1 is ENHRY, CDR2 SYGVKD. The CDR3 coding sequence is TGTGCCATCAGGTGGACTAGCGCGAACACAGATACGCAGTATTTT. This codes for CAIRWTSANTDTQYF.

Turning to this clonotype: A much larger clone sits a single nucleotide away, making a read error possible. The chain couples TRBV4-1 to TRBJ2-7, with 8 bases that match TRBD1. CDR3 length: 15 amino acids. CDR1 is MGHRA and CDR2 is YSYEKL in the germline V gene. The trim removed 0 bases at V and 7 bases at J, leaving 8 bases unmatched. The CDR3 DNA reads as TGCGCCAGCAGCCAAGATACACAGGGGGTGCGGGAGCAGTACTTC. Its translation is CASSQDTQGVREQYF.

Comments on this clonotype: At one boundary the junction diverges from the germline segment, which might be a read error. CDR3 region: CARSYSGTGTNSPLHF. CDR3 bases: TGTGCCAGGAGTTACTCAGGGACAGGCACCAATTCACCCCTCCACTTT. The chain joins TRBV6-5 to TRBJ1-6; 8 nucleotides line up with TRBD1. Germline V gives CDR1 MNHEY, CDR2 SVGAGI. This CDR3 has 16 residues.